Sequencing of this T cell receptor (beta chain) was carried out in a study of shared clonotypes between healthy human individuals (dated by TCRdb to 2018 to 2020). Study-level background: The cohort included a few men and a couple of women between 18 and 49 years of age. Blood TCR repertoires of several healthy adults were deeply sequenced to estimate repertoire size and the extent of clonotype sharing between individuals. Leukapheresis yielded between about 0.85 and 10 billion PBMCs per donor. For each donor, CD4 naive and CD4 memory were each given three plates, CD8 naive was given two plates, and CD8 memory was given one plate. Different laboratories and diverse techniques were used to prepare libraries and sequence TCR repertoires, to increase sequencing depth and limit assay-specific biases. Findings and caveats that apply to the study as a whole: Because the study included a small number of donors, the genetic and exposure-history diversity represented was limited. Only blood was sampled, and tissue TCR repertoires likely differ from those in blood. Clonotypes shared by all four sorted-subset donors showed higher generation probabilities than non-shared clonotypes. When four donors were compared, the shared fraction of clonotypes was about 5% for naive CD4, roughly 3.4% for naive CD8, roughly 2.3% for memory CD4, and roughly 0.4% for memory CD8. Incomplete sequencing was indicated by rarefaction of sorted-subset datasets, despite the large sequencing depth. Estimated clonotype richness was generally larger for naive than for memory subsets. Pairwise subsampling indicated that sequencing depth was expected to affect the degree of clonotype sharing among donors.

Donors were healthy HIV-negative adults with no recently reported acute infections or vaccinations. Only Caucasian adults living in Nashville, Tennessee, USA were represented among the donors. CD4+ T cells were enriched through magnetic negative selection, after which naive cells were positively selected on CD45RA and the remaining negative fraction served as the memory subset. Blood was collected by leukapheresis, and PBMCs were isolated by Ficoll-Histopaque density gradient centrifugation and then cryopreserved in liquid nitrogen vapor phase. Analytical flow cytometry was used to check the purity and quantity of every magnetically sorted T cell population. Genomic DNA was isolated from each sorted fraction and quantified by UV absorbance on a Nanodrop 2000c. Using the deep immunoSEQ assay, multiplex PCR amplified TCR CDR3 regions from genomic DNA. Genomic DNA extracted from each cell subset was distributed evenly over all wells of several immunoSEQ 96-well plates, and each plate served as one replicate. Each replicate PCR for sorted subsets received about 0.2 ug genomic DNA, equal to about 30,000 T cell genomes. Purified libraries were quantified with a Qubit 3.0 fluorometer, sized on a Bioanalyzer 2100, and re-quantified with the KAPA Library Quantification kit. Every immunoSEQ 96-well plate was sequenced on a dedicated single-read 150-cycle Illumina NextSeq 550 flow cell. Per the original workflow: The immunoSEQ output contained only junctional sequences without quality scores, so filtering could not match that applied to full-length reads. Sequences were annotated with PyIR, a Python wrapper for IgBLAST v1.9, and V/J genes and CDR3 were assigned using IMGT germline references. Reads were filtered out if the reads had weak V/J assignments (E-value above 1e-6), no CDR3, stop codons, out-of-frame junctions, or ambiguous translated residues. A V3J clonotype was defined by an identical inferred V gene, J gene, and CDR3 amino acid sequence. Percentage overlap between repertoires was computed as shared unique clonotypes divided by the size of the smaller repertoire. RTK rarefaction, the Chao1 estimator, and Recon v2.1 estimates of unobserved clonotypes were used to assess repertoire richness. OLGA was used to compute generation probabilities for all TCRbeta clonotypes that the gDNA method yielded from a few donors. TCRdb took this table from immuneACCESS and kept in-frame rearrangements with V and J called. Such tables lack part of the clones; where checked against another copy, unresolved V genes explain under half of the gap, and the rest is unexplained. That table gives V, J and clone size, and the DNA gave D and trimming. The sample table lists millions of clones, just over 90% of them with a count of one. 0.13% to 0.15% of the sample is in the top ten clones.

The CDR3 numbers 13 residues from cysteine through phenylalanine. Only the CDR3 part of the read is kept: 39 bases, read in frame from the first base. CDR1 SGHTA and CDR2 FQGNSA are derived from the germline V gene. V and J lose 4 bases and 5 bases, and a span of 9 bases separates them. As for this clone: The clone's antigen remains unknown. No much larger clone exists at a distance of one base, and base qualities are not known.

This clonotype originated in a man aged 18 to 29 in good health. The sequencing sample was made of naive CD4+ T cells sorted from blood. The cell subset or site label on this specimen signifies: CD45RA+ positively selected. The rearrangement joined TRBV7-2 to TRBJ2-1, with the D gene call left open. The nucleotide sequence is TGTGCCAGCAGCTCCCGGCCCAACAATGAGCAGTTCTTC. Its amino acids are CASSSRPNNEQFF.